This T cell receptor beta chain was recorded in a study of T cell responses to AZD1222 COVID-19 vaccine. Generated by immunoSEQ multiplex PCR, the TCRdb table keeps only in-frame clones and is missing some. The repertoire holds under 85,000 clones, less than 95% seen once, with 3.3% in the top ten. V lost 5 bases to trimming and J lost 6 bases; unmatched junction nucleotides: 5. The CDR3 consists of 15 residues. Germline V gives CDR1 MNHEY, CDR2 SMNVEV (reference sequence). The chain recombines TRBV27 with TRBJ2-1; TRBD2 matches 12 bases. This sequence originates from an adult who received the AZD1222 COVID-19 vaccine. Source: peripheral blood, taken 28 days after the second AZD1222 dose. CDR3 sequence reads: CASSPTSGGTNEQFF. CDR3 bases: TGTGCCAGCAGTCCAACTAGCGGGGGGACCAATGAGCAGTTCTTC.